This entry lists 30 T cell receptor beta chains sequenced from one sample in a study of cytomegalovirus exposure and HLA in healthy donors. Primers for the PCR totalled 60 Vbeta and 13 Jbeta. The assay was immunoSEQ multiplex PCR, and TCRdb's table has in-frame clones only and misses some. The sample consists of 150,000 to 250,000 clones, more than 65% of them appearing once. The sample taken for sequencing was PBMCs. Receptors were obtained from a girl aged 5 to 17 in good health and CMV-seropositive.

V gene TRBV19 combines with J gene TRBJ1-2; TRBD1 matches 7 bases. CDR1 LNHDA and CDR2 SQIVND come from the germline V gene (reference sequence). There are 13 residues in the CDR3. Germline trimming cut 10 bases from V and 1 base from J; bases unmatched to any gene: 6. Here the CDR3 DNA reads TGTGCCATACTGGACAGGCATAACTATGGCTACACCTTC. Translation gives CAILDRHNYGYTF. Complete variable domain (other parts from reference TRBV19 and TRBJ1-2): DGGITQSPKYLFRKEGQNVTLSCEQNLNHDAMYWYRQDPGQGLRLIYYSQIVNDFQKGDIAEGYSVSREKKESFPLTVTSAQKNPTAFYLCAILDRHNYGYTFGSGTRLTVV.

The gene calls are TRBV5-6 and TRBJ2-5; D is uncertain. The CDR3 length is 13 residues. Trimming stripped 1 base from V and 4 bases from J, with 8 bases between. Germline lookup yields CDR1 SGHDT and CDR2 YYEEEE. CDR3 coding DNA: TGTGCCAGCAGCTTGACATCGGGAGAGACCCAGTACTTC. It yields the protein CASSLTSGETQYF.

V gene TRBV7-9 combines with J gene TRBJ1-1; unclear D gene. The CDR3 is made up of 12 amino acids. Germline V gene sequence: CDR1 SEHNR, CDR2 FQNEAQ (reference sequence). Trimming removed 5 bases at V and 5 bases at J, with 9 bases between. The CDR3 DNA follows: TGTGCCAGCAGCCCGGGAGGGACTGAAGCTTTCTTT. Its translation: CASSPGGTEAFF.

This chain links TRBV7-6 with TRBJ2-5; D may be TRBD2 (5 bases). Trimming took off 5 bases at V and 1 base at J, with 14 bases between the two ends. The CDR3 is 15 amino acids. The germline gives CDR1 SGHVS, CDR2 FNYEAQ. The DNA for the CDR3 is TGTGCCAGCAGCCGAAGGACTGGACTCCAAGAGACCCAGTACTTC. It codes for CASSRRTGLQETQYF.

This clone was seen once. The chain joins TRBV6-5 to TRBJ1-1; perhaps TRBD1 as D (5 bases). Per germline, CDR1 MNHEY and CDR2 SVGAGI. The CDR3 runs to 14 residues. Trimming removed 2 bases from V and 2 bases from J, with 9 bases in between. For the CDR3, the DNA is TGTGCCAGCAGTTACCCGGGGGTTAACACTGAAGCTTTCTTT. Amino acid sequence: CASSYPGVNTEAFF.

The V call is TRBV29-1, the J call TRBJ1-1; no definite D call. Germline V gives CDR1 SQVTM, CDR2 ANQGSEA. The CDR3 is 12 residues long. V was cut by 7 bases and J by 0 bases, with 9 bases left in between. This CDR3 reads CSAQAMNTEAFF. CDR3 DNA: TGCAGCGCGCAAGCTATGAACACTGAAGCTTTCTTT.

The chain combines TRBV5-6 with TRBJ1-6; perhaps TRBD1 as D (6 bases). The CDR3 covers 16 residues. CDR1 is SGHDT and CDR2 is YYEEEE in the germline V gene. V gave up 6 bases and J gave up 7 bases, with 20 bases separating them. The CDR3 loop reads CASTRGGAIINSPLHF. In DNA form, the CDR3 reads TGTGCCAGCACCCGTGGGGGGGCTATCATCAATTCACCCCTCCACTTT. Full variable domain (outside the CDR3, taken from reference TRBV5-6 and TRBJ1-6): DAGVTQSPTHLIKTRGQQVTLRCSPKSGHDTVSWYQQALGQGPQFIFQYYEEEERQRGNFPDRFSGHQFPNYSSELNVNALLLGDSALYLCASTRGGAIINSPLHFGNGTRLTVT.

This clone has only one observation. The gene calls are TRBV30 and TRBJ2-5; 7 bases align to TRBD1. The CDR3 sequence is 13 residues long. V lost 5 bases, J lost 5 bases, and 8 bases stayed unmatched. The germline V gene encodes CDR1 GTSNPN and CDR2 SVGIG (reference sequence). This CDR3 reads CAWGTGARETQYF. In DNA form, the CDR3 reads TGTGCCTGGGGTACAGGGGCCAGGGAGACCCAGTACTTC.

The chain combines TRBV18 with TRBJ1-2, with 7 nucleotides matching TRBD1. The CDR3 consists of 15 residues. Trimming took 3 bases from V and 1 from J; bases not matched to a gene: 5. CDR1 is KGHSH and CDR2 is LQKENI in the germline V gene. The CDR3 DNA is TGTGCCAGCTCACCGCAGGGACAGATTAACTATGGCTACACCTTC. It specifies CASSPQGQINYGYTF.

This clone was recorded a few times. The chain links TRBV7-9 to TRBJ2-1, with TRBD2 matching over 10 bases. V lost 1 base and J lost 6; bases outside the gene matches: 9. The CDR3 contains 17 residues. CDR1 and CDR2 (germline): SEHNR, FQNEAQ (reference sequence). Here the CDR3 reads CASSLVLASGGFNEQFF. The DNA of the CDR3 is TGTGCCAGCAGCTTAGTTTTAGCTAGCGGGGGTTTCAATGAGCAGTTCTTC. The variable domain in full, with the rest retrieved from reference TRBV7-9 and TRBJ2-1, is DTGVSQNPRHKITKRGQNVTFRCDPISEHNRLYWYRQTLGQGPEFLTYFQNEAQLEKSRLLSDRFSAERPKGSFSTLEIQRTEQGDSAMYLCASSLVLASGGFNEQFFGPGTRLTVL.

The chain combines TRBV2 with TRBJ1-5; 12 nucleotides align to TRBD1. Losses at the gene ends were 3 bases for V and 7 bases for J; bases not matched to a gene: 7. There are 16 residues in the CDR3. CDR1 SNHLY and CDR2 FYNNEI come from the germline V gene. The CDR3 is CASSEGTGGARQPQHF. The CDR3, as DNA: TGTGCCAGCAGTGAGGGGACAGGGGGCGCCCGACAGCCCCAGCATTTT.

The count of this clone is one. V gene TRBV6-5 combines with J gene TRBJ1-6; 8 bases match TRBD1. Germline V gene data show CDR1 as MNHEY and CDR2 as SVGAGI. Trimming at V came to 5 bases and at J to 6 bases, leaving 6 bases not matched to a gene. There are 15 residues in the CDR3. The CDR3 DNA follows: TGTGCCAGCAGTCCAGGGACAGGTCGTAATTCACCCCTCCACTTT. Amino acid sequence: CASSPGTGRNSPLHF.

The V gene is TRBV6-5, the J gene TRBJ1-6; TRBD1 matches 7 bases. Trimming at V came to 0 bases and at J to 10 bases, leaving 6 bases not matched to a gene. This CDR3 comprises 15 residues. Germline V gene sequence: CDR1 MNHEY, CDR2 SVGAGI. As DNA, the CDR3 is TGTGCCAGCAGTTACTCCCAGGGGGTAGACTCACCCCTCCACTTT. It specifies CASSYSQGVDSPLHF.

The CDR3 loop reads CASSQQGNQPQHF. For the CDR3, the DNA is TGTGCCAGTAGCCAACAGGGAAATCAGCCCCAGCATTTT. V and J are TRBV19 and TRBJ1-5; D might be TRBD1 (6 bases). CDR1 is LNHDA and CDR2 is SQIVND in the germline V gene (reference sequence). The CDR3 consists of 13 residues. Trimming took 6 bases from V and 4 from J, leaving 10 bases between them. The full variable domain, in which reference TRBV19 and TRBJ1-5 provide the parts outside the CDR3, is DGGITQSPKYLFRKEGQNVTLSCEQNLNHDAMYWYRQDPGQGLRLIYYSQIVNDFQKGDIAEGYSVSREKKESFPLTVTSAQKNPTAFYLCASSQQGNQPQHFGDGTRLSIL.

The rearrangement uses TRBV13 and TRBJ1-4, with D maybe TRBD1 (6 bases). CDR1 and CDR2 from the germline V gene are PRHDT and FYEKMQ (reference sequence). V lost 0 bases to trimming and J lost 8 bases, with 10 bases between them. CDR3 length: 14 amino acids. CDR3 nucleotides: TGTGCCAGCAGCTTAGGAGGGGGTAGCGAAAAACTGTTTTTT. Translation gives CASSLGGGSEKLFF.

This clone was recorded only once. The rearrangement joins TRBV7-6 to TRBJ1-2, with D tentatively TRBD1 (6 bases). Trimming pared 1 base from V and 7 bases from J, leaving 13 bases between. This CDR3 spans 14 amino acids. From germline, CDR1 is SGHVS and CDR2 FNYEAQ. The CDR3 loop reads CASSLGPGVGGYTF. DNA of the CDR3: TGTGCCAGCAGCTTAGGTCCAGGGGTAGGTGGCTACACCTTC.

The V gene is TRBV2, the J gene TRBJ2-7; 9 bases match TRBD1. V trimming: 5 bases; J trimming: 4 bases; junction bases outside the gene matches: 3. Germline V gives CDR1 SNHLY, CDR2 FYNNEI. The CDR3 is 13 residues long. DNA of the CDR3: TGTGCCAGCAGTTCGGACAGGGGATACGAGCAGTACTTC. The encoded protein is CASSSDRGYEQYF. Supplemented by reference TRBV2 and TRBJ2-7, the full variable domain reads EPEVTQTPSHQVTQMGQEVILRCVPISNHLYFYWYRQILGQKVEFLVSFYNNEISEKSEIFDDQFSVERPDGSNFTLKIRSTKLEDSAMYFCASSSDRGYEQYFGPGTRLTVT.

The rearrangement links TRBV29-1 to TRBJ1-1; D unresolved. The CDR3 runs 12 residues. V lost 4 bases, J lost 2 bases, and 8 bases lay in between. Germline V gene data show CDR1 as SQVTM and CDR2 as ANQGSEA. The CDR3 region has the DNA TGCAGCGTTGCCTCGGGTAACACTGAAGCTTTCTTT. It encodes CSVASGNTEAFF.

The V gene is TRBV6-5, the J gene TRBJ1-1; D gene uncertain. V shed 6 bases and J shed 0 bases, with 8 bases lying between them. The germline V gene has CDR1 MNHEY and CDR2 SVGAGI. The CDR3 is made up of 13 amino acids. DNA for the CDR3: TGTGCCAGCAGCGCGGCGGTGAACACTGAAGCTTTCTTT. Translating it yields CASSAAVNTEAFF.

J is TRBJ2-5 and V is TRBV4-3; D not resolved. V was clipped by 0 bases and J by 3 bases, with 8 bases between them. The length of the CDR3 is 14 residues. The germline V gene has CDR1 LGHNA and CDR2 YSLEER. DNA for the CDR3: TGCGCCAGCAGCCAAGAATGGCTAGAAGAGACCCAGTACTTC. It codes for CASSQEWLEETQYF.

This rearrangement joins TRBV2 to TRBJ2-7; tentatively, D is TRBD2 (5 bases). Trimming took off 1 base at V and 3 bases at J, with 13 bases between the two ends. Germline V gives CDR1 SNHLY, CDR2 FYNNEI. This CDR3 has 15 residues. Here the CDR3 reads CASSEVEEADYEQYF. As DNA, the CDR3 is TGTGCCAGCAGTGAAGTTGAGGAGGCGGACTACGAGCAGTACTTC. The whole variable domain, remainder taken from reference TRBV2 and TRBJ2-7, is EPEVTQTPSHQVTQMGQEVILRCVPISNHLYFYWYRQILGQKVEFLVSFYNNEISEKSEIFDDQFSVERPDGSNFTLKIRSTKLEDSAMYFCASSEVEEADYEQYFGPGTRLTVT.

V usage is TRBV5-4 and J usage is TRBJ1-2, with TRBD1 matching over 7 bases. CDR3 length equals 13 residues. Germline V gene data show CDR1 as SGHNT and CDR2 as YYREEE (reference sequence). Unmatched junction bases numbered 3, after V lost 3 bases and J lost 4 bases. The CDR3 is CASSSWDSYGYTF. The CDR3 region has the DNA TGTGCCAGCAGCTCGTGGGACAGCTATGGCTACACCTTC.

V and J are TRBV6-1 and TRBJ2-5; tentatively, D is TRBD1 (6 bases). CDR1 MNHNS and CDR2 SASEGT come from the germline V gene. The CDR3 is 15 residues long. Between the trimmed V and J ends, which lost 0 bases and 5 bases, there was a span of 13 bases. CDR3: CASSEAAGTMETQYF. The CDR3 DNA reads TGTGCCAGCAGTGAAGCGGCCGGGACAATGGAGACCCAGTACTTC.

This clone has just one count. J is TRBJ2-7 and V is TRBV5-4, with TRBD2 identical over 7 bases. Trimming at V came to 0 bases and at J to 5 bases, leaving 5 bases not matched to a gene. The CDR3 has 14 residues. Germline loops: CDR1 SGHNT, CDR2 YYREEE (reference sequence). The CDR3 here is CASSLEAGIDEQYF. The CDR3 DNA sequence: TGTGCCAGCAGCTTGGAAGCGGGAATCGACGAGCAGTACTTC.

This chain connects TRBV5-6 to TRBJ2-3, with a possible D match to TRBD1 (6 bases). CDR3 length: 16 amino acids. Trimming stripped 0 bases from V and 1 base from J, with 12 bases between. Germline V gives CDR1 SGHDT, CDR2 YYEEEE. CDR3 region: CASSLGQVHGTDTQYF. The DNA for the CDR3 is TGTGCCAGCAGCTTGGGACAGGTTCACGGCACAGATACGCAGTATTTT.

This sequence joins TRBV9 and TRBJ2-5, with D tentatively TRBD2 (5 bases). The CDR3 has 14 amino acids. Germline V gives CDR1 SGDLS, CDR2 YYNGEE. V was clipped by 0 bases and J by 2 bases, with 8 bases between them. The CDR3 protein is CASSVGTAQETQYF. As DNA, the CDR3 is TGTGCCAGCAGCGTAGGGACTGCTCAAGAGACCCAGTACTTC. Filled out from reference TRBV9 and TRBJ2-5, the complete variable domain reads DSGVTQTPKHLITATGQRVTLRCSPRSGDLSVYWYQQSLDQGLQFLIQYYNGEERAKGNILERFSAQQFPDLHSELNLSSLELGDSALYFCASSVGTAQETQYFGPGTRLLVL.

The chain couples TRBV15 to TRBJ2-7; TRBD2 agrees at 10 bases. The CDR3 runs 15 residues. Germline V gene lookup returns CDR1 LNHNV and CDR2 YYDKDF (reference sequence). The trim removed 1 base at V and 4 bases at J, leaving 4 bases unmatched. The CDR3 DNA reads as TGTGCCACCAGCAGAGTCAAGCGGGGGGGTTACGAGCAGTACTTC. This encodes CATSRVKRGGYEQYF.

The chain is built from TRBV6-5 and TRBJ2-3; 9 nucleotides agree with TRBD1. The CDR3 length is 15 residues. Germline V lookup: CDR1 MNHEY, CDR2 SVGAGI. V gave up 5 bases and J gave up 8 bases; unmatched junction bases: 11. The CDR3, as DNA: TGTGCCAGCAGTGGCCGGGACAGGGCCCACGTTACGCAGTATTTT. The encoded protein is CASSGRDRAHVTQYF.

The CDR3 loop reads CASGLVLDRGTEAFF. Written as DNA, the CDR3 is TGTGCTAGTGGTTTGGTACTCGACAGGGGCACTGAAGCTTTCTTT. This chain connects TRBV12-5 to TRBJ1-1; 8 positions agree with TRBD1. This CDR3 comprises 15 residues. Unmatched junction bases numbered 4, after V lost 0 bases and J lost 4 bases. CDR1 and CDR2 from the germline V gene are LGHNT and FRNRAP.

In its sample, this clone was seen a few times. The chain employs TRBV4-3 and TRBJ1-4, with 8 bases fitting TRBD1. With 6 bases clipped from V and 7 bases from J, the junction kept 10 bases outside the gene matches. The germline V gene encodes CDR1 LGHNA and CDR2 YSLEER. The CDR3 sequence is 15 residues long. CDR3 sequence (DNA): TGCGCCAGCAGTTCAGGGGACAGGAGGAGTGAAAAACTGTTTTTT. Its protein is CASSSGDRRSEKLFF.